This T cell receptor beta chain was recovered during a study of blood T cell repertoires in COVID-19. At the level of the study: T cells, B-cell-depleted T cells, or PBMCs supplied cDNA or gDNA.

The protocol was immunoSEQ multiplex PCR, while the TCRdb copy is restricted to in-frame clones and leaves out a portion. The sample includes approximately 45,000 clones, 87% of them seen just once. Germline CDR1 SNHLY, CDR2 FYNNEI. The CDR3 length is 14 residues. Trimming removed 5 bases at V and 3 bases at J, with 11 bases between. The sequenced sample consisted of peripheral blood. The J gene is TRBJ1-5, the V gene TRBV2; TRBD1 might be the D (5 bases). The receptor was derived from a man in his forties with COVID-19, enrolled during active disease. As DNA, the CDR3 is TGTGCCAGCAGTCTAGACAGCTACAATCAGCCCCAGCATTTT. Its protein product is CASSLDSYNQPQHF.